This T cell receptor (beta chain) was retrieved from a study of blood T cell repertoires in COVID-19. Study at large: Samples taken during acute and convalescent COVID-19 were collected in the United States, Italy and Spain.

The assay was immunoSEQ multiplex PCR, and TCRdb's table has in-frame clones only and misses some. The sample consists of about 200,000 clones, around 87% of them appearing once. The V gene end was trimmed by 6 bases and the J gene end by 5 bases; junction bases not matched to a gene: 8. This CDR3 has 14 residues. Germline V CDR1 and CDR2: SNHLY, FYNNEI. Sequencing input: peripheral blood. V usage is TRBV2 and J usage is TRBJ2-5; TRBD2 matches 8 bases. This clonotype was obtained from a man in his sixties with acute or convalescent COVID-19. CDR3 amino acids: CASRTGGPRETQYF. The CDR3 DNA follows: TGTGCCAGCAGAACGGGGGGGCCCCGGGAGACCCAGTACTTC.